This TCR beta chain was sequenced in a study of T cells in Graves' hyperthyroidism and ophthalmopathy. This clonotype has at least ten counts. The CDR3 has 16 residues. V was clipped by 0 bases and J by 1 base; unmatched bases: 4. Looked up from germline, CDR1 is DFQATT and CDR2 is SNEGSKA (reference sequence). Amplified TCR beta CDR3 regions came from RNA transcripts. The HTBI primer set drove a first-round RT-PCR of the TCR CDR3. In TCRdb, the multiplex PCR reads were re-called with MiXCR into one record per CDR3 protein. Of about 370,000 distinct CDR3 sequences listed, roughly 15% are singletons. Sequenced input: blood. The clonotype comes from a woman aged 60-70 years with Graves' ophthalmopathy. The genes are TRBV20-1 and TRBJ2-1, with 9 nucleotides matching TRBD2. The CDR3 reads CSARDSSGRSYNEQFF. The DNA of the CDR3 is TGCAGTGCTAGAGACAGCAGCGGGAGGTCCTACAATGAGCAGTTCTTC.